Each of the 16 T cell receptor beta chains below was sequenced from the same sample in a study of blood T cells in healthy people across ages. Alongside a J-beta primer mix, a sample-barcoded 5' primer served in a second PCR lasting roughly 7 to 11 cycles. TCRdb redid the calling of the 5' RACE reads with MiXCR, one entry per CDR3 protein. This table has hundreds of thousands of distinct CDR3 sequences, around two fifths appearing once. Source material: blood. These receptor sequences come from a man in his sixties in good health.

This sequence joins TRBV6-1 and TRBJ1-6; no firm D call. CDR3 length: 13 residues. CDR1 is MNHNS, CDR2 SASEGT, per germline. The ends were cut back, 11 bases at V and 7 bases at J, with 15 bases in the middle. The CDR3 sequence: CAGGGQRNSPLHF. Written as DNA, the CDR3 is TGTGCCGGAGGTGGGCAGAGAAATTCACCCCTCCACTTT.

The chain joins TRBV2 to TRBJ1-1; TRBD1 might be the D (6 bases). The CDR3 runs 15 residues. The germline V and J ends were trimmed by 2 bases and 7 bases, with 17 bases remaining between them. The germline CDR1 and CDR2 sequences are SNHLY and FYNNEI. The CDR3 DNA is TGTGCCAGCAGTGAATGGGGACGGGGGCAGGGTGAAGCTTTCTTT. Amino acid sequence: CASSEWGRGQGEAFF. Together with reference TRBV2 and TRBJ1-1, the CDR3 gives the full variable domain: EPEVTQTPSHQVTQMGQEVILRCVPISNHLYFYWYRQILGQKVEFLVSFYNNEISEKSEIFDDQFSVERPDGSNFTLKIRSTKLEDSAMYFCASSEWGRGQGEAFFGQGTRLTVV.

The chain has TRBV19 and TRBJ2-1, with 8 bases lining up with TRBD1. Trimming took 3 bases from V and 6 from J; bases not matched to a gene: 7. The CDR3 is made up of 15 amino acids. Germline assignment: CDR1 LNHDA and CDR2 SQIVND (reference sequence). CDR3 nucleotide sequence: TGTGCCAGTAGTATCCCCACAGGGGGGCGCAATGAGCAGTTCTTC. Translation gives CASSIPTGGRNEQFF.

The genes are TRBV13 and TRBJ2-5; 7 bases are a match to TRBD2. The trim removed 5 bases at V and 11 bases at J, leaving 17 bases unmatched. Per germline, CDR1 PRHDT and CDR2 FYEKMQ (reference sequence). CDR3 length equals 15 residues. CDR3 loop: CASSASGRAGNEQYF. The CDR3 nucleotides read TGTGCCAGCAGCGCTAGTGGGAGGGCCGGGAATGAGCAGTACTTC.

Comment on this clonotype: One end of the junction fails to match germline, which may point to a read error. The chain is built from TRBV7-2 and TRBJ2-1; D is uncertain. CDR1 and CDR2 (germline): SGHTA, FQGNSA. The CDR3 consists of 15 residues. CDR3 sequence: CASSSQRSSYDEQFF. CDR3 DNA sequence: TGTGCCAGCAGCTCACAGCGAAGCTCCTACGATGAACAGTTCTTC.

This rearrangement joins TRBV7-2 to TRBJ2-7; D gene ambiguous. The CDR3 is made up of 14 amino acids. CDR1 is SGHTA and CDR2 is FQGNSA in the germline V gene. The V end was cut by 0 bases, the J end by 2 bases, with 8 bases between. The CDR3 spells CASSLAHQAYEQYF. The DNA of the CDR3 is TGTGCCAGCAGCTTAGCCCATCAGGCCTACGAGCAGTACTTC.

This clonotype was recorded a few times. The chain links TRBV7-8 to TRBJ1-4, with 11 bases fitting TRBD1. J lost 4 bases, V lost 4 bases, and 8 bases had no gene match. CDR3 size: 17 residues. The germline CDR1 and CDR2 sequences are SGHVS and FQNEAQ. The CDR3 sequence is CASSSNGDRGYNEKLFF. The DNA for the CDR3 is TGTGCCAGCAGCTCGAACGGGGACAGGGGGTATAATGAAAAACTGTTTTTT.

V and J are TRBV11-2 and TRBJ2-1; D remains ambiguous. Germline lookup yields CDR1 SGHAT and CDR2 FQNNGV. Trimming removed 1 base from V and 7 bases from J, with 8 bases in between. This CDR3 is 13 amino acids long. The CDR3 bases are TGTGCCAGCAGCTTAGTTTTACTAAATGAGCAGTTCTTC. It encodes CASSLVLLNEQFF.

This clonotype was recorded a few times. This chain uses TRBV14 with TRBJ1-6, with D unresolved. This CDR3 contains 13 residues. Trimming pared 1 base from V and 7 bases from J, leaving 5 bases between. Germline V gene sequence: CDR1 SGHDN, CDR2 FVKESK. CDR3 region: CASSQAANSPLHF. The CDR3 DNA is TGTGCCAGCAGCCAAGCGGCAAATTCACCCCTCCACTTT.

Details on this clonotype: A junction boundary mismatches the germline segment, possibly from a read error. This rearrangement joins TRBV27 to TRBJ1-6, with D tentatively TRBD1 (6 bases). The CDR3 has 18 residues. The germline V gene has CDR1 MNHEY and CDR2 SMNVEV (reference sequence). The CDR3 DNA reads as TGTGCCAGCCAATCAAAGGGGGGGGCTCTTCTCTCAGTATCACCCTTCCACTTT. Its translation: CASQSKGGALLSVSPFHF.

The table lists this clonotype with a few counts. The chain joins TRBV5-1 to TRBJ2-7, with 7 bases lining up with TRBD1. The germline V gene encodes CDR1 SGHRS and CDR2 YFSETQ. The J segment lost 4 bases and the V segment lost 4 bases, leaving 11 bases of the junction unmatched. This CDR3 spans 15 amino acids. CDR3 coding DNA: TGCGCCAGCAGCCCGGGACAGCCGGTGAGGTACGAGCAGTACTTC. Protein sequence: CASSPGQPVRYEQYF. Full variable domain (missing parts from reference TRBV5-1 and TRBJ2-7): KAGVTQTPRYLIKTRGQQVTLSCSPISGHRSVSWYQQTPGQGLQFLFEYFSETQRNKGNFPGRFSGRQFSNSRSEMNVSTLELGDSALYLCASSPGQPVRYEQYFGPGTRLTVT.

This clonotype was seen a handful of times. V and J are TRBV27 and TRBJ2-7; D unclear. CDR3 length: 14 amino acids. CDR1 is MNHEY, CDR2 SMNVEV, per germline (reference sequence). Between the trimmed V and J ends, which lost 2 bases and 3 bases, there was a span of 11 bases. CDR3 protein: CASSLRMGNYEQYF. As DNA, the CDR3 is TGTGCCAGCAGTTTAAGGATGGGTAACTACGAGCAGTACTTC.

This sequence joins TRBV4-3 and TRBJ1-1; no firm D call. V was trimmed by 2 bases and J by 1 base, leaving 11 bases between them. CDR1 and CDR2 from the germline V gene are LGHNA and YSLEER. The CDR3 runs to 15 residues. The DNA for the CDR3 is TGCGCCAGCAGCCAATTGCTAGGCAAGAACACTGAAGCTTTCTTT. As protein: CASSQLLGKNTEAFF.

V gene TRBV29-1 combines with J gene TRBJ2-3; D gene uncertain. Germline lookup yields CDR1 SQVTM and CDR2 ANQGSEA. There are 14 residues in the CDR3. V dropped 4 bases and J dropped 2 bases, with 13 bases sitting between them. This CDR3 reads CSVALGTDTDTQYF. CDR3 DNA: TGCAGCGTTGCCTTGGGCACCGACACAGATACGCAGTATTTT.

This chain joins TRBV6-5 and TRBJ2-5; 10 nucleotides align to TRBD1. V lost 4 bases to trimming and J lost 4 bases; unmatched junction nucleotides: 0. Germline CDR1 and CDR2: MNHEY and SVGAGI. This CDR3 spans 13 amino acids. In DNA, the CDR3 is TGTGCCAGCAGTTGGACAGGGGGAGAGACCCAGTACTTC. Translation: CASSWTGGETQYF.

This sequence joins TRBV2 and TRBJ2-4; 9 bases map to TRBD1. The V gene end was trimmed by 3 bases and the J gene end by 4 bases; junction bases not matched to a gene: 1. Per germline, CDR1 SNHLY and CDR2 FYNNEI. The CDR3 loop spans 14 amino acids. CDR3 protein: CASSEGTGKNIQYF. For the CDR3, the DNA is TGTGCCAGCAGTGAGGGGACAGGGAAAAACATTCAGTACTTC.